This T cell receptor (beta chain) was sequenced for a study of OX40 agonist ivuxolimab in advanced cancers. Study-wide points: It was also the case that some nonresponders had low normalized T-cell clonal expansion.

Germline V gene sequence: CDR1 SGHRS, CDR2 YFSETQ. The CDR3 consists of 16 residues. Assay: immunoSEQ multiplex PCR; the TCRdb copy retains only in-frame clones and omits some. The sample lists about 90,000 clones, approximately 90% occurring once. Turning to this clone: Its antigen is unknown.

The sample consisted of CD4+ or CD8+ T cells sorted from blood, taken in a trial of the OX40 agonist ivuxolimab. The chain uses TRBV5-1 and TRBJ2-5, with 11 bases lining up with TRBD2. The better agreement between TRBJ2-7 and the DNA end casts doubt on the J call. This clonotype originated in an adult with an advanced solid tumor such as melanoma, head and neck, liver or kidney cancer. This CDR3 reads CASSPSPGLAAYEQYF. CDR3 in DNA: TGCGCCAGCAGCCCCAGTCCGGGACTAGCGGCCTACGAGCAGTACTTC.